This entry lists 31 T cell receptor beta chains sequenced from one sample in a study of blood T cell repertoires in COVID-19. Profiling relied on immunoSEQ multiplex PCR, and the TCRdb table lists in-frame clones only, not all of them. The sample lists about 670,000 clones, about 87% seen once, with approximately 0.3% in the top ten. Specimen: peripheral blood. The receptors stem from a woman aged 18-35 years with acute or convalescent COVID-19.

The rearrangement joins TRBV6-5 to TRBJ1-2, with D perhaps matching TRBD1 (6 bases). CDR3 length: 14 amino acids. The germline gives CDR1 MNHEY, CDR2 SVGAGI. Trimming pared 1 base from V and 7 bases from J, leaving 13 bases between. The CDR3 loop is CASSYFSGTSGYTF. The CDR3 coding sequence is TGTGCCAGCAGTTACTTCTCCGGGACAAGTGGCTACACCTTC.

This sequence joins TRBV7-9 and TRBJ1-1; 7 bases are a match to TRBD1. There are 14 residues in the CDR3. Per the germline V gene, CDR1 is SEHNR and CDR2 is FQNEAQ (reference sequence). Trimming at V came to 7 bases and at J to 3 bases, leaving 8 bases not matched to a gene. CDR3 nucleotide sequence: TGTGCCAGCACCCCCTCGGGGACAGACACTGAAGCTTTCTTT. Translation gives CASTPSGTDTEAFF.

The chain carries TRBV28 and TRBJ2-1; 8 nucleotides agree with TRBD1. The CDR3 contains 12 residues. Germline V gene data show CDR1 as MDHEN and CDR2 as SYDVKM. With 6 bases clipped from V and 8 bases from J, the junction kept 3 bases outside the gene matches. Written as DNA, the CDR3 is TGTGCCAGCAGCAGGGGGCCCTATGAGCAGTTCTTC. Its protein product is CASSRGPYEQFF.

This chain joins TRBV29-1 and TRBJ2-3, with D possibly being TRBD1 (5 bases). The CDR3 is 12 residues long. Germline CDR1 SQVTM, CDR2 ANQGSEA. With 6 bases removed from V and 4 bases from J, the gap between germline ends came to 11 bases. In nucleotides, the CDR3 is TGCAGCGTGACCAGGGTTTCAGATACGCAGTATTTT. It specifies CSVTRVSDTQYF.

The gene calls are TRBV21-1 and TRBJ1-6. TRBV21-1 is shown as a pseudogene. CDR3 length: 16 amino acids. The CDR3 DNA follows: TGTGCCAGCAGCAAGCCCCGGTGGAGGCTACATTCACCCCTCCACTTT. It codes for CASSKPRWRLHSPLHF.

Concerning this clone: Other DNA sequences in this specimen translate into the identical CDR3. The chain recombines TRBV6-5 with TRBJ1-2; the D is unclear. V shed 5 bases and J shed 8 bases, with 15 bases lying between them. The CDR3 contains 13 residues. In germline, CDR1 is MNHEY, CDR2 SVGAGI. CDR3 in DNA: TGTGCCAGCAGTCCCGGGTCCTCCGCCGGCTACACCTTC. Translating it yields CASSPGSSAGYTF.

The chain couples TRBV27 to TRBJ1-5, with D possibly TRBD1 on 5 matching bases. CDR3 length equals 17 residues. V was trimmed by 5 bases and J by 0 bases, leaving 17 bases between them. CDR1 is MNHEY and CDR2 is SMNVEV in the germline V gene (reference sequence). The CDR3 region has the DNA TGTGCCAGCAGTCCCTCTATGCGACAGCTTAGCAATCAGCCCCAGCATTTT. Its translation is CASSPSMRQLSNQPQHF.

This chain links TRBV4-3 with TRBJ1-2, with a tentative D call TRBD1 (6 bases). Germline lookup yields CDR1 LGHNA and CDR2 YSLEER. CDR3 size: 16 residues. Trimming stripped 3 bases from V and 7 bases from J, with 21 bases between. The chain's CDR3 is CASSHPGRGGGRGYTF. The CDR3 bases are TGCGCCAGCAGCCACCCCGGGAGAGGGGGGGGGCGTGGCTACACCTTC.

The CDR3 is CASSRGSGTGVYGYTF. The CDR3 DNA is TGTGCCAGCAGCCGAGGCTCCGGGACAGGGGTCTATGGCTACACCTTC. This chain connects TRBV3-1 (or the pseudogene TRBV3-2) to TRBJ1-2; 10 nucleotides line up with TRBD1. This CDR3 region has 16 residues. Per germline, CDR1 LGHDT and CDR2 YNNKEL (reference sequence). The junction had 9 bases not matched to a gene; V was cut back by 4 bases and J by 4 bases.

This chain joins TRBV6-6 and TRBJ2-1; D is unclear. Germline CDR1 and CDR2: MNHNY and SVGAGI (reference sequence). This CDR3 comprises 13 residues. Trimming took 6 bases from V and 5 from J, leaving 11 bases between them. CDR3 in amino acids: CASSFGLHNEQFF. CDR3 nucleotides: TGTGCCAGCAGCTTTGGGCTACACAATGAGCAGTTCTTC.

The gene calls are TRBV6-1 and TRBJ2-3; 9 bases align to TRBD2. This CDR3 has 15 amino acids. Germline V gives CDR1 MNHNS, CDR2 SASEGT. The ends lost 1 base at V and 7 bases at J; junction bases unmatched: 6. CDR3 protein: CASSEGLTSGYTQYF. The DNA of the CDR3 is TGTGCCAGCAGTGAAGGATTAACTAGCGGGTATACGCAGTATTTT.

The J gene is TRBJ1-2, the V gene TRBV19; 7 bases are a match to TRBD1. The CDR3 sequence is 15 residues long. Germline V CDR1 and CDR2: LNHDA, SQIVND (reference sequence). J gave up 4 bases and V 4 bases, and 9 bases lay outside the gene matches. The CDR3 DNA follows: TGTGCCAGTAGTACAGCAAGGGGGCCTGGCTATGGCTACACCTTC. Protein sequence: CASSTARGPGYGYTF.

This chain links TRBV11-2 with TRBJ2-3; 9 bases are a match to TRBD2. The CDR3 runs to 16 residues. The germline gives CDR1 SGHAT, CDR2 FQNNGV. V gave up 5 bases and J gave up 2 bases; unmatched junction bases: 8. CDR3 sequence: CASSRLSGGYTDTQYF. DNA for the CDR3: TGTGCCAGCAGCCGTCTTAGCGGGGGTTACACAGATACGCAGTATTTT.

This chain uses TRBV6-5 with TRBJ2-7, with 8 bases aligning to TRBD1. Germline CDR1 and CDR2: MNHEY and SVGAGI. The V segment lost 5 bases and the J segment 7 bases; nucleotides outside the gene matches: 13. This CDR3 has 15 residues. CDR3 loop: CASSPIGQGFGEQYF. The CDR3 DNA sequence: TGTGCCAGCAGTCCCATCGGACAGGGATTTGGGGAGCAGTACTTC.

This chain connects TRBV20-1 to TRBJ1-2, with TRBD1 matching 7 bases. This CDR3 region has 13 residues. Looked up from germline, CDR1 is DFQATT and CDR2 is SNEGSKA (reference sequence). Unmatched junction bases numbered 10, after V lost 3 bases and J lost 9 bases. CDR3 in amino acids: CSASRTGEGSYTF. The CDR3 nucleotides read TGCAGTGCTAGTCGGACAGGAGAAGGGAGCTACACCTTC.

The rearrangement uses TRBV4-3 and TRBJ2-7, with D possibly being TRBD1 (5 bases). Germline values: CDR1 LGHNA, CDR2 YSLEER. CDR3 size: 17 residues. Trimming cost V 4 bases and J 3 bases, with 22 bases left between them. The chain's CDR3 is CASSRRVFWGPLYEQYF. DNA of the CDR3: TGCGCCAGCAGCCGACGGGTTTTTTGGGGCCCCCTCTACGAGCAGTACTTC.

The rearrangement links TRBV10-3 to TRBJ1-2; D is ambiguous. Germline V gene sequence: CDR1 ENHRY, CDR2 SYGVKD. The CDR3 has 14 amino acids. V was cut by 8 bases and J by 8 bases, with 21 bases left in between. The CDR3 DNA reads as TGTGCCATCCCATACCGGGGTATTGTTGGCGGCTACACCTTC. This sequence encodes CAIPYRGIVGGYTF.

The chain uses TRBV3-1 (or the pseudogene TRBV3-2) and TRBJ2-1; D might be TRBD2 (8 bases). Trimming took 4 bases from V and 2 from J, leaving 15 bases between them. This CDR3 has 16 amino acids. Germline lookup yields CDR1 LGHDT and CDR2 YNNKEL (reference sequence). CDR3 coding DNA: TGTGCCAGCAGCCCCGGGAGGGACAGACCCTACAATGAGCAGTTCTTC. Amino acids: CASSPGRDRPYNEQFF.

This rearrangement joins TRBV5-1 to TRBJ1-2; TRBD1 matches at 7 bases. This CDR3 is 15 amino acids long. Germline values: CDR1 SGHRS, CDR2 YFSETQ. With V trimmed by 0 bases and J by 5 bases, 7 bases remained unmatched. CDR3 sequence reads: CASSLGRGRGYGYTF. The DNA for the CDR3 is TGCGCCAGCAGCTTGGGAAGGGGGCGCGGATATGGCTACACCTTC.

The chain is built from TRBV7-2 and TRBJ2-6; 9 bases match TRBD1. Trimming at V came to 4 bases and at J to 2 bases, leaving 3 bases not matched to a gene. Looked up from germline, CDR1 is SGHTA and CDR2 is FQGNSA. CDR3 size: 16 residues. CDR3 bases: TGTGCCAGCAGCTCCCGGGACAGGGCTGGGGCCAACGTCCTGACTTTC. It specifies CASSSRDRAGANVLTF.

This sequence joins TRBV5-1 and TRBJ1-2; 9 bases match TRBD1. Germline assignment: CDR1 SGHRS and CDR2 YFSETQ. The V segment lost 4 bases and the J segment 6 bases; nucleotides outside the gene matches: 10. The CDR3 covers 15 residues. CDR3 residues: CASSGGQGLFHGYTF. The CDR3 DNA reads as TGCGCCAGCAGCGGCGGACAGGGGTTATTCCATGGCTACACCTTC.

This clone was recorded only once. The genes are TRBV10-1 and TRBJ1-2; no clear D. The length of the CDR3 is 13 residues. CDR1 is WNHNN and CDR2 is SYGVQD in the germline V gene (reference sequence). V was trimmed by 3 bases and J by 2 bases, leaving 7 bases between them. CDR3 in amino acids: CASSEDLNYGYTF. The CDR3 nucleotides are TGCGCCAGCAGTGAAGACTTAAACTATGGCTACACCTTC.

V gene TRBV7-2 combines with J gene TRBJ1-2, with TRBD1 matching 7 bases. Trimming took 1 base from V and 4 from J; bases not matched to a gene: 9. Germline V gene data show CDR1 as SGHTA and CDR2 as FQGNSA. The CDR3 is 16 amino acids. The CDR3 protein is CASSLVTGQTSYGYTF. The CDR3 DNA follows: TGTGCCAGCAGCTTAGTTACGGGACAGACGTCCTATGGCTACACCTTC.

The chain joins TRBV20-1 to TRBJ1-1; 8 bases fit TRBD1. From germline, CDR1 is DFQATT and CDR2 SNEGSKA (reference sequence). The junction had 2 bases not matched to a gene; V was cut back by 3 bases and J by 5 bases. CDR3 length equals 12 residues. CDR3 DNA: TGCAGTGCTAGTCAGGGGGCTACTGAAGCTTTCTTT. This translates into CSASQGATEAFF.

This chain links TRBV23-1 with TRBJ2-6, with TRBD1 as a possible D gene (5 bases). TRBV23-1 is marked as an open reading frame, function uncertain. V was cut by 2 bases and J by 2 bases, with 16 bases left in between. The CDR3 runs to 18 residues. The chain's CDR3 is CASSQGAGVGPGANVLTF. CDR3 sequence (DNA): TGCGCCAGCAGTCAAGGGGCAGGAGTAGGGCCTGGGGCCAACGTCCTGACTTTC.

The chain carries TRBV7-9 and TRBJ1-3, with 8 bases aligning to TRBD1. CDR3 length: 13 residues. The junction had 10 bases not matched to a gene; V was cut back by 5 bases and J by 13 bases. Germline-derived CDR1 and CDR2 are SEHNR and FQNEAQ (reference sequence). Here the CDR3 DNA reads TGTGCCAGCAGCGTTAACCAGGGGGCTTGGATATATTTT. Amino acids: CASSVNQGAWIYF. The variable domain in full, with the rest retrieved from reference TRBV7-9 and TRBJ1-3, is DTGVSQNPRHKITKRGQNVTFRCDPISEHNRLYWYRQTLGQGPEFLTYFQNEAQLEKSRLLSDRFSAERPKGSFSTLEIQRTEQGDSAMYLCASSVNQGAWIYFGEGSWLTVV.

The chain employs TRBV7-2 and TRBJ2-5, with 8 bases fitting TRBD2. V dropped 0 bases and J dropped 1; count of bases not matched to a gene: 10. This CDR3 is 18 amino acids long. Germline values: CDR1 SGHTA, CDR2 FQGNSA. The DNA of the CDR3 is TGTGCCAGCAGCTTAGCGGGGCGGGTAGCGGGGTTCCAAGAGACCCAGTACTTC. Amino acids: CASSLAGRVAGFQETQYF.

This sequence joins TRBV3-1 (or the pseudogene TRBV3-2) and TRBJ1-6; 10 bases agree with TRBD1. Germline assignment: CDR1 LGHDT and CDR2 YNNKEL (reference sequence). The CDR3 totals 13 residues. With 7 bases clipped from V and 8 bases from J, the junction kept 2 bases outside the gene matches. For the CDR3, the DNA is TGTGCCAGCACCGGGACAGGGGATTCACCCCTCCACTTT. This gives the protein CASTGTGDSPLHF.

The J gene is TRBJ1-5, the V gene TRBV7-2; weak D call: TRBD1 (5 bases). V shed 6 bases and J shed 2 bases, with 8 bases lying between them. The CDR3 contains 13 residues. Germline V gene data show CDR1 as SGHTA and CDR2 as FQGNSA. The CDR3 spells CASRGPGNQPQHF. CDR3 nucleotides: TGTGCCAGCAGGGGGCCGGGCAATCAGCCCCAGCATTTT.

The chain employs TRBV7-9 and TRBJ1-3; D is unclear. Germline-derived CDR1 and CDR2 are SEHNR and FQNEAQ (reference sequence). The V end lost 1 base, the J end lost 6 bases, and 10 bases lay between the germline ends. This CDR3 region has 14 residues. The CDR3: CASSLVLAPNTIYF. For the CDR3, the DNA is TGTGCCAGCAGCTTAGTTTTAGCCCCAAACACCATATATTTT.

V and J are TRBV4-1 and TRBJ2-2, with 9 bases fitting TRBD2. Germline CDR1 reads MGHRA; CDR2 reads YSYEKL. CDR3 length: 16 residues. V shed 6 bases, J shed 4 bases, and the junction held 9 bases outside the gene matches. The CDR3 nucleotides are TGCGCCAGCAGACCACCTAGCGGGGAAGTCACCGGGGAGCTGTTTTTT. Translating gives CASRPPSGEVTGELFF.